This TCR beta chain was recovered during a study of identifying expanded T cells in peripheral blood. The study's findings and limits: Approximately 2-week clone count variance significantly increased as total template count grew. Around 1.2 clones differed between technical replicates, versus approximately 16 and 19 over time.

Repertoires were generated with immunoSEQ multiplex PCR, while TCRdb's copy carries only in-frame clones and drops some. The sample holds around 120,000 clones, approximately 86% seen once. During the collection period, no donor immune events like infections were recorded. A remark on this clone: Its antigen is still unknown.

V was cut by 4 bases and J by 0 bases, with 18 bases left in between. Germline CDR1 and CDR2: LGHNA and YNFKEQ. CDR3 length: 17 amino acids. The gene calls are TRBV4-2 and TRBJ1-1; perhaps TRBD1 as D (5 bases). The TCR comes from a person aged 18 to 70 in good health. The sample was blood. For the CDR3, the DNA is TGTGCCAGCAGCCCCTCCGGGGGAAGTGGGTTGAACACTGAAGCTTTCTTT. Its protein is CASSPSGGSGLNTEAFF.